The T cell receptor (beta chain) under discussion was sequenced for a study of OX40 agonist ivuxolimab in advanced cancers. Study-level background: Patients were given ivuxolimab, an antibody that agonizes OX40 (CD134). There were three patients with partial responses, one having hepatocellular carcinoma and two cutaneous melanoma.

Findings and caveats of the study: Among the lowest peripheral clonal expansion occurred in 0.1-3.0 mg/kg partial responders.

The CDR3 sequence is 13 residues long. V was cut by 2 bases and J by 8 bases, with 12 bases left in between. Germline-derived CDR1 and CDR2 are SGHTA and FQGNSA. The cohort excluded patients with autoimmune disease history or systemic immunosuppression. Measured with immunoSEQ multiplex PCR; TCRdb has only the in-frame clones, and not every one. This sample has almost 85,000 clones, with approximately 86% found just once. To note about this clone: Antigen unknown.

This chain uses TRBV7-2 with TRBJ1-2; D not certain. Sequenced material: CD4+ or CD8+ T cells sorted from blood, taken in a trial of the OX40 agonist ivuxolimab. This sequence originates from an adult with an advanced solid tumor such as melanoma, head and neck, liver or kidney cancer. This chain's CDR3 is CASSLRQAGGYTF. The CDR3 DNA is TGTGCCAGCAGCTTAAGGCAGGCCGGGGGCTACACCTTC.